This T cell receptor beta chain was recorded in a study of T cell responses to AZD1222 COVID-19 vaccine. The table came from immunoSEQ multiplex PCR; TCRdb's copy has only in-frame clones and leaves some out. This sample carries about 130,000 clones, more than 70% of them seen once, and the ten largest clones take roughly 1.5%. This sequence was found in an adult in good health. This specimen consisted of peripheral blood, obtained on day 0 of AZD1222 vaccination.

Here the CDR3 DNA reads TGCGCCAGCAGCTTGGAAGTGAACACTGAAGCTTTCTTT. Its translation: CASSLEVNTEAFF. The chain uses TRBV5-1 and TRBJ1-1; unclear D gene. V lost 0 bases and J 0 bases, leaving 3 bases between the germline ends. From germline, CDR1 is SGHRS and CDR2 YFSETQ. CDR3 length equals 13 residues.